What follows are 30 T cell receptor beta chains derived from one specimen sequenced in a study of Graves' ophthalmopathy and Graves' hyperthyroidism. Amplified TCR beta CDR3 regions were obtained using RNA transcripts as template. The workflow started with a first-round RT-PCR run with HTBI primers and then moved on to a second-round multiplex PCR. TCRdb re-derived calls from the multiplex PCR reads in MiXCR, one entry per CDR3 protein. The sample contains over a million distinct CDR3 sequences, roughly 35% of which appear only once. The specimen was peripheral blood or thyroid tissue (not recorded which). The receptors here all came from an adult man with Graves' hyperthyroidism.

This clonotype was detected a few times. A junction end diverges from the germline sequence, so it may reflect a read error. The chain couples TRBV10-1 to TRBJ2-7; TRBD1 is a possible D gene (6 bases). The CDR3 runs 16 residues. Germline V CDR1 and CDR2: WNHNN, SYGVQD (reference sequence). The CDR3 loop is CASSESFYRQGIFFIF. DNA for the CDR3: TGCGCCAGCAGTGAGTCGTTTTATCGGCAGGGGATATTTTTCATCTTC.

The CDR3 DNA reads as TGTGCCAGCAGCCCCCCCCCCAGGCAGAGAAACACCGGGGAGCTGTTTTTT. Translation: CASSPPPRQRNTGELFF. This sequence joins TRBV14 and TRBJ2-2; D is ambiguous. V was cut by 4 bases and J by 2 bases, with 17 bases left in between. This CDR3 comprises 17 residues. Germline V gene data show CDR1 as SGHDN and CDR2 as FVKESK.

This clonotype was counted a few times. V usage is TRBV25-1 and J usage is TRBJ2-5; 12 nucleotides match TRBD2. V shed 10 bases, J shed 5 bases, and the junction held 5 bases outside the gene matches. This CDR3 is 13 amino acids long. Germline-derived CDR1 and CDR2 are MGHDK and SYGVNS. The CDR3 sequence: CATRLAGAETQYF. The CDR3 nucleotides are TGTGCCACGCGACTAGCGGGAGCGGAGACCCAGTACTTC.

This clonotype was detected a few times. This chain joins TRBV20-1 and TRBJ1-2, with TRBD1 matching 8 bases. Germline V gene lookup returns CDR1 DFQATT and CDR2 SNEGSKA (reference sequence). This CDR3 has 12 amino acids. Losses at the gene ends were 5 bases for V and 6 bases for J; bases not matched to a gene: 5. DNA of the CDR3: TGCAGTGCTTACGGGACAGGAGATGGCTACACCTTC. Translation gives CSAYGTGDGYTF.

This clonotype was observed at least ten times. The chain is built from TRBV9 and TRBJ1-6; 8 nucleotides agree with TRBD1. The CDR3 covers 15 residues. The germline CDR1 and CDR2 sequences are SGDLS and YYNGEE. With V trimmed by 4 bases and J by 8 bases, 8 bases remained unmatched. The DNA for the CDR3 is TGTGCCAGCAGCCCCGGTTCAGGGGGCCATTCACCCCTCCACTTT. Residues: CASSPGSGGHSPLHF.

This clonotype was counted a few times. An end of the junction differs from the germline gene, which may be a read error. This rearrangement joins TRBV9 to TRBJ1-5; D gene uncertain. The CDR3 consists of 16 residues. Germline CDR1 and CDR2: SGDLS and YYNGEE. The CDR3 nucleotides are TGCGCCAGCAGCCAAGTTCTCGACCAAACGAGGCAGCCCCAGCATTTT. Translation: CASSQVLDQTRQPQHF.

This clonotype has only a few counts. The V and J genes are TRBV2 and TRBJ2-7; D remains unclear. CDR3 length: 12 residues. Trimming removed 1 base from V and 5 bases from J, with 6 bases in between. Per germline, CDR1 SNHLY and CDR2 FYNNEI. CDR3 sequence reads: CASSEGTNEQYF. The CDR3 DNA sequence: TGTGCCAGCAGTGAAGGGACCAACGAGCAGTACTTC.

V and J are TRBV7-2 and TRBJ2-2; D is unresolved. Looked up from germline, CDR1 is SGHTA and CDR2 is FQGNSA. Trimming shortened V by 0 bases and J by 1 base, and 12 bases separated the two germline ends. The CDR3 contains 17 residues. The CDR3 DNA follows: TGTGCCAGCAGCTTAGCGCCTGCCTCGGGGAACACCGGGGAGCTGTTTTTT. It is translated as CASSLAPASGNTGELFF.

This clonotype was recorded a few times. The V gene is TRBV2, the J gene TRBJ2-7; D may match TRBD1 or TRBD2 (6 bases each). Germline lookup yields CDR1 SNHLY and CDR2 FYNNEI. The CDR3 loop spans 15 amino acids. The V end lost 8 bases, the J end lost 4 bases, and 21 bases lay between the germline ends. DNA for the CDR3: TGTGCCAGCTCAGTTTATCACGGGGGCGCGTACGAGCAGTACTTC. Its translation: CASSVYHGGAYEQYF.

V and J are TRBV7-2 and TRBJ1-5; 7 nucleotides line up with TRBD1. Germline-derived CDR1 and CDR2 are SGHTA and FQGNSA. The V segment lost 5 bases and the J segment 0 bases; nucleotides outside the gene matches: 13. This CDR3 is 18 amino acids long. As DNA, the CDR3 is TGTGCCAGCAGCCCCCCCCCGACAGGGAGCTATAGCAATCAGCCCCAGCATTTT. Residues: CASSPPPTGSYSNQPQHF.

The chain couples TRBV29-1 to TRBJ2-6; weak D call: TRBD2 (5 bases). This CDR3 contains 13 residues. The germline V and J ends were trimmed by 7 bases and 2 bases, with 9 bases remaining between them. In germline, CDR1 is SQVTM, CDR2 ANQGSEA. The CDR3 DNA sequence: TGCAGCGCCCTCGGGACTGGGGCCAACGTCCTGACTTTC. Amino acids: CSALGTGANVLTF.

This chain connects TRBV15 to TRBJ2-7; a weak D match, TRBD1 (6 bases). Trimming took off 5 bases at V and 2 bases at J, with 13 bases between the two ends. The CDR3 runs 14 residues. The germline V gene encodes CDR1 LNHNV and CDR2 YYDKDF (reference sequence). The CDR3 nucleotides are TGTGCCACCAGCGAGGGGGTAAGGGCCTACGAGCAGTACTTC. It translates to CATSEGVRAYEQYF.

Concerning this clonotype: This sequence may be a read error, since a much larger clone differs from it by one base. The V and J genes are TRBV19 and TRBJ1-4, with TRBD1 matching over 8 bases. The CDR3 is made up of 14 amino acids. Germline loops: CDR1 LNHDA, CDR2 SQIVND (reference sequence). The CDR3 sequence is CASSSWTGREELFF. The CDR3 nucleotides are TGTGCCAGTAGTTCCTGGACAGGGCGTGAAGAACTGTTTTTT.

This clonotype has at least ten counts. The gene calls are TRBV7-2 and TRBJ2-7; D unclear. The CDR3 sequence is 13 residues long. Trimming removed 4 bases at V and 6 bases at J, with 13 bases between. CDR1 SGHTA and CDR2 FQGNSA come from the germline V gene. CDR3: CASSSPVRAEQYF. For the CDR3, the DNA is TGTGCCAGCAGCTCACCCGTCCGGGCCGAGCAGTACTTC.

This clonotype appeared many times. V usage is TRBV7-2 and J usage is TRBJ2-5; possibly TRBD1 for D (6 bases). V was trimmed by 6 bases and J by 4 bases, leaving 12 bases between them. From germline, CDR1 is SGHTA and CDR2 FQGNSA. There are 13 residues in the CDR3. This CDR3 reads CASRPRTAETQYF. CDR3 in DNA: TGTGCCAGCAGGCCACGGACAGCAGAGACCCAGTACTTC.

This chain links TRBV6-2 or TRBV6-3 with TRBJ1-5, with 7 bases lining up with TRBD1. The germline CDR1 and CDR2 sequences are MNHEY and SVGEGT. V lost 5 bases, J lost 4 bases, and 11 bases stayed unmatched. CDR3 length: 16 residues. CDR3 sequence reads: CASSPRTGGINQPQHF. Written as DNA, the CDR3 is TGTGCCAGCAGTCCGCGGACAGGAGGGATAAATCAGCCCCAGCATTTT.

Only a few counts were recorded for this clonotype. This sequence joins TRBV24-1 and TRBJ1-2; 7 bases are shared with TRBD1. The CDR3 has 14 amino acids. Germline lookup yields CDR1 KGHDR and CDR2 SFDVKD. The V and J ends lost 7 bases and 3 bases, in that order; junction bases with no gene match: 7. The CDR3 spells CATSGRGRDYGYTF. As DNA, the CDR3 is TGTGCCACCAGCGGTAGGGGGCGCGACTATGGCTACACCTTC.

The CDR3 DNA follows: TGTGCCAGCAGCACAGGGCAGGGTGTGTTAGAGACCCAGTACTTC. Amino acids: CASSTGQGVLETQYF. V usage is TRBV11-2 and J usage is TRBJ2-5, with D possibly being TRBD1 (6 bases). Germline V gene data show CDR1 as SGHAT and CDR2 as FQNNGV. The CDR3 has 15 amino acids. The V gene lost 5 bases and the J gene lost 4 bases, with 17 bases spanning the gap. Full variable domain (remainder filled in from reference TRBV11-2 and TRBJ2-5): EAGVAQSPRYKIIEKRQSVAFWCNPISGHATLYWYQQILGQGPKLLIQFQNNGVVDDSQLPKDRFSAERLKGVDSTLKIQPAKLEDSAVYLCASSTGQGVLETQYFGPGTRLLVL.

Many counts were recorded for this clonotype. The chain employs TRBV12-3 or TRBV12-4 and TRBJ2-7, with a weak D call TRBD2 (6 bases). V dropped 3 bases and J dropped 8 bases, with 14 bases sitting between them. The CDR3 covers 13 residues. The CDR3 spells CASSFRSGDQQYF. The CDR3 DNA reads TGTGCCAGCAGTTTCCGTAGCGGCGATCAGCAGTACTTC.

About this clonotype: An end of the junction differs from the germline gene, which may be a read error. The chain is built from TRBV10-3 and TRBJ1-1, with TRBD1 matching over 12 bases. Per germline, CDR1 ENHRY and CDR2 SYGVKD. This CDR3 region has 15 residues. The CDR3 nucleotides are TGTGCCAGCAGTACCGGGACAGGGGGCGAATTATCCCCATCTTTC. Protein sequence: CASSTGTGGELSPSF.

This rearrangement joins TRBV10-3 to TRBJ1-2; D uncertain. Germline CDR1 is ENHRY and CDR2 is SYGVKD. The CDR3 spans 15 residues. V lost 6 bases and J 5 bases, leaving 19 bases between the germline ends. The CDR3 loop reads CAIREGTVAHYGYTF. The CDR3 nucleotides read TGTGCCATCAGAGAGGGTACAGTCGCACATTATGGCTACACCTTC.

This chain joins TRBV19 and TRBJ2-5; a weak D match, TRBD2 (5 bases). The CDR3 runs 14 residues. Germline lookup yields CDR1 LNHDA and CDR2 SQIVND (reference sequence). Trimming removed 8 bases from V and 4 bases from J, with 17 bases in between. CDR3 in DNA: TGTGCCAGTTCGAGGGCCATTCGTCGAGAGACCCAGTACTTC. Its protein is CASSRAIRRETQYF.

V and J are TRBV6-5 and TRBJ2-3; 14 bases agree with TRBD2. The germline V gene has CDR1 MNHEY and CDR2 SVGAGI. The CDR3 loop spans 18 amino acids. The trim removed 9 bases at V and 5 bases at J, leaving 16 bases unmatched. The CDR3: CASSGLAGVDPDKDTQYF. The DNA for the CDR3 is TGTGCCAGTTCGGGACTAGCGGGAGTCGATCCCGACAAAGATACGCAGTATTTT.

Note on this clonotype: One junction end disagrees with the germline gene, perhaps due to a read error. CDR3 bases: TGTGCCACCAGCCCCCGCGACAGGGGGAATGGAAAACTGTTTTTT. Residues: CATSPRDRGNGKLFF. V gene TRBV15 combines with J gene TRBJ1-4; 9 bases fit TRBD1. The CDR3 runs to 15 residues. Germline CDR1 LNHNV, CDR2 YYDKDF (reference sequence).

This clonotype occurred a few times. This rearrangement joins TRBV2 to TRBJ2-6; D is ambiguous. Germline V lookup: CDR1 SNHLY, CDR2 FYNNEI. CDR3 length equals 16 residues. V was clipped by 5 bases and J by 4 bases, with 15 bases between them. This CDR3 is CASSFPRITGANVLTF. CDR3 nucleotides: TGTGCCAGCAGTTTCCCCAGGATTACGGGGGCCAACGTCCTGACTTTC. Filled out from reference TRBV2 and TRBJ2-6, the complete variable domain reads EPEVTQTPSHQVTQMGQEVILRCVPISNHLYFYWYRQILGQKVEFLVSFYNNEISEKSEIFDDQFSVERPDGSNFTLKIRSTKLEDSAMYFCASSFPRITGANVLTFGAGSRLTVL.

This clonotype has only a few counts. V usage is TRBV20-1 and J usage is TRBJ1-1, with D possibly TRBD1 on 6 matching bases. Germline V CDR1 and CDR2: DFQATT, SNEGSKA (reference sequence). The CDR3 is made up of 14 amino acids. V gave up 3 bases and J gave up 7 bases, with 18 bases separating them. The CDR3 DNA reads as TGCAGTGCTAGTCCCGGGACATTGTTGGATGAAGCTTTCTTT. It encodes CSASPGTLLDEAFF.

This clonotype was detected ten times or more. The CDR3 region is CASSQERGTGELFF. CDR3 nucleotides: TGCGCCAGCAGCCAAGAGCGGGGGACCGGGGAGCTGTTTTTT. The V call is TRBV4-3, the J call TRBJ2-2; 7 bases map to TRBD2. This CDR3 has 14 residues. The germline V gene encodes CDR1 LGHNA and CDR2 YSLEER. The junction had 0 bases not matched to a gene; V was cut back by 0 bases and J by 5 bases.

This clonotype was seen repeatedly, ten times or more. The V call is TRBV2, the J call TRBJ2-6; TRBD1 aligns across 7 bases. The CDR3 runs to 15 residues. Germline lookup yields CDR1 SNHLY and CDR2 FYNNEI. V lost 8 bases, J lost 2 bases, and 6 bases stayed unmatched. The CDR3 sequence: CASEPQGAGANVLTF. The CDR3 nucleotides read TGTGCCAGCGAACCCCAGGGGGCTGGGGCCAACGTCCTGACTTTC.

Concerning this clonotype: This clone may be a read error of a much larger clone one base away. This rearrangement joins TRBV20-1 to TRBJ1-4, with a possible D match to TRBD1 (5 bases). The V end was cut by 6 bases, the J end by 0 bases, with 8 bases between. The CDR3 length is 13 residues. Germline V gives CDR1 DFQATT, CDR2 SNEGSKA (reference sequence). This chain's CDR3 is CSAHRPTNEKLFF. The CDR3, as DNA: TGCAGTGCGCACAGGCCAACTAATGAAAAACTGTTTTTT.

A word on this clonotype: Since a much larger clone is just one base distant, this may be a read error. This rearrangement joins TRBV11-2 to TRBJ2-7; either TRBD1 or TRBD2 may fit D (8 bases each). The CDR3 is made up of 14 amino acids. Trimming pared 8 bases from V and 6 bases from J, leaving 20 bases between. Germline CDR1 SGHAT, CDR2 FQNNGV. The CDR3 is CASCGGQGAGEQYF. The CDR3 DNA is TGTGCCAGCTGCGGGGGGCAGGGGGCGGGCGAGCAGTACTTC.